This TCR beta chain was captured by sequencing in a study of cytomegalovirus exposure and HLA in healthy donors. Study overall: Drawn from HLA-typed donors, tens of millions of unique TCRs were held in an early data release.

This clone was recorded only once. Germline V lookup: CDR1 MNHNS, CDR2 SASEGT. V was cut by 2 bases and J by 12 bases, with 23 bases left in between. The CDR3 extends over 15 amino acids. The PCR used 60 Vbeta and 13 Jbeta primers. Data came from immunoSEQ multiplex PCR; TCRdb stores just in-frame clones and leaves some out. The sample comprises approximately 100,000 clones, roughly 70% of which are singletons, and about a tenth rests with the top ten. The specimen sequenced was PBMCs. V is TRBV6-1 and J is TRBJ2-7, with D perhaps TRBD2 (5 bases). The receptor's source is a man in his forties or fifties in good health and CMV-seropositive. The CDR3 region is CASSEFSGSLPSRYF. CDR3 DNA: TGTGCCAGCAGTGAATTTAGTGGGAGCTTACCGTCTCGGTACTTC.